This paragraph covers one T cell receptor beta chain sequence. The CDR3 is 14 residues long. Germline V gives CDR1 MNHNS, CDR2 SASEGT. V lost 1 base and J 10 bases, leaving 14 bases between the germline ends. The sample is drawn from a study of T cell repertoires in cytomegalovirus infection. One entry per CDR3 protein results from TCRdb running MiXCR on the reads. The table records 300,000 to 400,000 distinct CDR3 sequences, around a sixth of them present only once. Sequencing was performed on PBMCs. The chain is built from TRBV6-1 and TRBJ2-1; D is perhaps TRBD2 (7 bases). This receptor was identified in a human donor in good health (CMV status not recorded). Some clones in this sample may be carry-over from other donors' samples. The CDR3 nucleotides are TGTGCCAGCAGTGAAGGGGACGAGGGGGGGGAGCAGTTCTTC. Its protein product is CASSEGDEGGEQFF.